The rows below give T cell receptor beta chains drawn from one sample of a study of blood T cell repertoires in COVID-19. Profiled with immunoSEQ multiplex PCR; TCRdb holds only in-frame clones, not every one. The data contain hundreds of thousands of clones, approximately 90% of them singletons. Input material: PBMCs or T cells enriched from blood (not recorded which). Every receptor here comes from an older woman who had recovered from COVID-19. Each CDR3 is given with its conserved first and last residue. The order of the fields is CDR3 DNA, CDR3 protein, clone size, D gene, V gene, J gene. The D gene is left open where the match is weak. Expanded clones are given a class, and other clones once, few, many or no size at all.

DNA: TGTGCCAGCAGCTTGGGTGACAGGTTCAATCAGCCCCAGCATTTT; CDR3: CASSLGDRFNQPQHF; size: NA; D: NA; V: TRBV5-5; J: TRBJ1-5
DNA: TGCAGTGCTAGTGGCCCGGGACAGGGAGGTCAGCCCCAGCATTTT; CDR3: CSASGPGQGGQPQHF; size: NA; D: TRBD1; V: TRBV20-1; J: TRBJ1-5
DNA: TGTGCCAGCAGCGTAGACCAGGGGAGCACAGATACGCAGTATTTT; CDR3: CASSVDQGSTDTQYF; size: NA; D: NA; V: TRBV9; J: TRBJ2-3
DNA: TGTGCCAGCAGTTCAGGGTTGTACTCACCCCTCCACTTT; CDR3: CASSSGLYSPLHF; size: NA; D: NA; V: TRBV28; J: TRBJ1-6
DNA: TGTGCCAGCAGCTTAGCTGGGGGGACAGTTCCCGGGGAGCTGTTTTTT; CDR3: CASSLAGGTVPGELFF; size: NA; D: NA; V: TRBV11-2; J: TRBJ2-2
DNA: TGTGCCAGCAGCGTAGCAGGGGGCCCCTCCTACAATGAGCAGTTCTTC; CDR3: CASSVAGGPSYNEQFF; size: NA; D: TRBD1; V: TRBV9; J: TRBJ2-1
DNA: TGTGCCAGCAGCTTAGCGGCAGGGGCCGATGAGCAGTTCTTC; CDR3: CASSLAAGADEQFF; size: NA; D: NA; V: TRBV7-6; J: TRBJ2-1
DNA: TGTGCCAGCAGCGTAGCCGGGACAGCTCAACAGGGTGGCTACACCTTC; CDR3: CASSVAGTAQQGGYTF; size: NA; D: TRBD1; V: TRBV9; J: TRBJ1-2
DNA: TGTGCCAGCAGTTTTCTCGACAGGTACACTGAAGCTTTCTTT; CDR3: CASSFLDRYTEAFF; size: NA; D: NA; V: TRBV28; J: TRBJ1-1
DNA: TGTGCCAGCAGCCGAGACAGGATCAATCAGCCCCAGCATTTT; CDR3: CASSRDRINQPQHF; size: NA; D: NA; V: TRBV6-5; J: TRBJ1-5
DNA: TGTGCCAGCAGCTTGCTCCCGCGTTCTAGCGGGCTAATTCCTATGTTGAATGAGCAGTTCTTC; CDR3: CASSLLPRSSGLIPMLNEQFF; size: many; D: TRBD2; V: TRBV7-6; J: TRBJ2-1
DNA: TGTGCCTGGAGTGTCACTCCTACTTACTATGGCTACACCTTC; CDR3: CAWSVTPTYYGYTF; size: many; D: NA; V: TRBV30; J: TRBJ1-2
DNA: TGTGCCAGCAGCTCGCCTACCCCCGGGAGTTCCTACGAGCAGTACTTC; CDR3: CASSSPTPGSSYEQYF; size: NA; D: NA; V: TRBV5-4; J: TRBJ2-7
DNA: TGTGCCAGCAGCTTTGGGGACAGGAAGTGGACTAGCAATCAGCCCCAGCATTTT; CDR3: CASSFGDRKWTSNQPQHF; size: NA; D: TRBD1; V: TRBV5-6; J: TRBJ1-5
DNA: TGTGCCAGCAGCCAAGGGAGCGGGGATCAGCCCCAGCATTTT; CDR3: CASSQGSGDQPQHF; size: NA; D: NA; V: TRBV4-2; J: TRBJ1-5
DNA: TGTGCCAGCAGCTTAAAGGGAGATCAGCCCCAGCATTTT; CDR3: CASSLKGDQPQHF; size: NA; D: NA; V: TRBV11-2; J: TRBJ1-5
DNA: TGTGCCAGTGGGGGGACTCGCGCAGAAGATACGCAGTATTTT; CDR3: CASGGTRAEDTQYF; size: NA; D: NA; V: TRBV9; J: TRBJ2-3
DNA: TGTGCCAGTATGAGAAGGGACAGGGGGCCCGAAGCTTTCTTT; CDR3: CASMRRDRGPEAFF; size: NA; D: TRBD1; V: TRBV19; J: TRBJ1-1
DNA: TGTGCCCTCGGACTAGGGCCGCGGAATGAGCAGTTCTTC; CDR3: CALGLGPRNEQFF; size: NA; D: TRBD2; V: TRBV10-3; J: TRBJ2-1
DNA: TGCGCCAGCAGCTTGGCGGGGGGTCACACTGAAGCTTTCTTT; CDR3: CASSLAGGHTEAFF; size: NA; D: NA; V: TRBV5-1; J: TRBJ1-1
DNA: TGCAGCGGGACAGGGTTCGCAGATACGCAGTATTTT; CDR3: CSGTGFADTQYF; size: NA; D: TRBD1; V: TRBV29-1; J: TRBJ2-3
DNA: TGCGCCAGCAGCTTTTTCGCGGGGGATACGCAGTATTTT; CDR3: CASSFFAGDTQYF; size: NA; D: NA; V: TRBV5-1; J: TRBJ2-3
DNA: TGTGCCAGCTCACCGGGGGTAGGAGGGGCCTTCGGGCAGTACTTC; CDR3: CASSPGVGGAFGQYF; size: NA; D: NA; V: TRBV18; J: TRBJ2-7
DNA: TGTGCCAGCAGCGCCTCCCCCAGCTCCTATAATTCACCCCTCCACTTT; CDR3: CASSASPSSYNSPLHF; size: NA; D: NA; V: TRBV9; J: TRBJ1-6
DNA: TGTGCCAGCAGCGTGGGCCAGGGAAAAGAGACCCAGTACTTC; CDR3: CASSVGQGKETQYF; size: NA; D: NA; V: TRBV9; J: TRBJ2-5
DNA: TGTGCCATCAGTGAGACAGGGAACTATGGCTACACCTTC; CDR3: CAISETGNYGYTF; size: NA; D: NA; V: TRBV10-3; J: TRBJ1-2
DNA: TGTGCCAGCAGCTTAAACACCTACAATGAGCAGTTCTTC; CDR3: CASSLNTYNEQFF; size: NA; D: NA; V: TRBV7-2; J: TRBJ2-1
DNA: TGTGCCAGCTCACCCCGGGACAGCTCCTACGAGCAGTACTTC; CDR3: CASSPRDSSYEQYF; size: NA; D: TRBD1; V: TRBV18; J: TRBJ2-7
DNA: TGTGCCAGCAGCTTGGGACAGGGGCCTTATGGCTACACCTTC; CDR3: CASSLGQGPYGYTF; size: NA; D: TRBD1; V: TRBV5-4; J: TRBJ1-2
DNA: TGTGCCAGCAGCACCCTACTAGCGGGGGATTCTGGGGCCAACGTCCTGACTTTC; CDR3: CASSTLLAGDSGANVLTF; size: NA; D: TRBD2; V: TRBV9; J: TRBJ2-6
DNA: TGCGCCAGTACTAGCGGGGTGACCTACAATGAGCAGTTCTTC; CDR3: CASTSGVTYNEQFF; size: NA; D: TRBD2; V: TRBV10-2; J: TRBJ2-1
DNA: TGTGCCACCAGTCCCCGCGGGGCGCTCGGTAATGAGCAGTTCTTC; CDR3: CATSPRGALGNEQFF; size: NA; D: NA; V: TRBV24-1; J: TRBJ2-1
DNA: TGTGCCACCAGTGACCCGGGCGACAGGGCCGATGAGCAGTTCTTC; CDR3: CATSDPGDRADEQFF; size: NA; D: TRBD1; V: TRBV24-1; J: TRBJ2-1
DNA: TGTGCCAGCAGCCTAGACCTTTCAGGGGATGGTGGCTACACCTTC; CDR3: CASSLDLSGDGGYTF; size: NA; D: NA; V: TRBV4-2; J: TRBJ1-2
DNA: TGTGCCAGTGGGGGGACTGGGGCAGATACGCAGTATTTT; CDR3: CASGGTGADTQYF; size: NA; D: NA; V: TRBV2; J: TRBJ2-3
DNA: TGTGCCAGCAGGTATTCCAGGGGGGTTATGAACACTGAAGCTTTCTTT; CDR3: CASRYSRGVMNTEAFF; size: NA; D: TRBD1; V: TRBV9; J: TRBJ1-1
DNA: TGTGCCAGCAGCCTGGGGACAGGAGTTAACACAGATACGCAGTATTTT; CDR3: CASSLGTGVNTDTQYF; size: NA; D: TRBD1; V: TRBV11-3; J: TRBJ2-3
DNA: TGTGCCAGCAGCTCCCAGACTGGGCAAGAGACCCAGTACTTC; CDR3: CASSSQTGQETQYF; size: NA; D: NA; V: TRBV7-8; J: TRBJ2-5
DNA: TGCAGCGTTGGAGCAGGGGGGTACACTGAAGCTTTCTTT; CDR3: CSVGAGGYTEAFF; size: NA; D: TRBD1; V: TRBV29-1; J: TRBJ1-1
DNA: TGTGCCAGCAAACGCACAGGGACCAACTATGGCTACACCTTC; CDR3: CASKRTGTNYGYTF; size: few; D: NA; V: TRBV14; J: TRBJ1-2
DNA: TGCGCCAGCAGCAGGGGAACCGGGGCCAACGTCCTGACTTTC; CDR3: CASSRGTGANVLTF; size: NA; D: NA; V: TRBV5-1; J: TRBJ2-6
DNA: TGTGCCAGCAGCTTGGGGGACAGAAAAGAGACCCAGTACTTC; CDR3: CASSLGDRKETQYF; size: NA; D: TRBD1; V: TRBV7-6; J: TRBJ2-5